This T cell receptor beta chain was sequenced during a study of cytomegalovirus exposure and HLA in healthy donors. In germline, CDR1 is SNHLY, CDR2 FYNNEI. The J segment lost 3 bases and the V segment lost 9 bases, leaving 1 base of the junction unmatched. The CDR3 spans 13 residues. Comments on this clone: The antigen remains undetermined.

The study ran its PCR with 60 Vbeta and 13 Jbeta primers. Method: immunoSEQ multiplex PCR; TCRdb's copy keeps in-frame clones and lacks some. The sample yields roughly 110,000 clones, around 77% seen once. Regarding the study as a whole: Apart from CMV serostatus, no immune exposure information was available. Data from an earlier analysis indicated that most TCR beta V segments were productive either about 87% or about 30% of the time. With later analysis, a missense DCLRE1C variant became linked to TCR beta V- and J-gene trimming.

The sequenced material came from PBMCs. The chain is built from TRBV2 and TRBJ2-3; the match to TRBD2 covers 12 bases. This sequence originates from a woman in her twenties or thirties in good health and CMV-seropositive. The CDR3 DNA reads TGTGCCAGGGGGACTAGCGGGACAGATACGCAGTATTTT. Translation: CARGTSGTDTQYF.